A single TCR beta chain is shown here with its context. Its antigen is unidentified. This sample was included in a study of cytomegalovirus exposure and HLA in healthy donors. Study-wide findings and caveats: Later on, a genetic analysis was performed. It linked a missense variant in DCLRE1C with V- and J-gene trimming of TCR beta. Cytomegalovirus-associated TCR beta chains were listed, numbering around 150.

PCR was performed using 60 Vbeta and 13 Jbeta primers. Authors' data handling: It was a later analysis that counted 75 million to 90 million unique TCR beta chains, of which about 10 million were shared. The assay was immunoSEQ multiplex PCR, and TCRdb's table has in-frame clones only and misses some. From that table come the V and J calls and clone size; the DNA was used to work out D and trimming. The sample has roughly 110,000 clones; 71% are singletons. The CDR3 runs to 14 residues. CDR1 is GTSNPN and CDR2 is SVGIG in the germline V gene (reference sequence). The V end lost 1 base, the J end lost 2 bases, and 12 bases lay between the germline ends.

The chain recombines TRBV30 with TRBJ2-7, with D perhaps TRBD1 (5 bases). The sample taken for sequencing was PBMCs. The clonotype originates from a female donor in good health and CMV-seronegative. CDR3 coding DNA: TGTGCCTGGAGTGGGGCAGGGCGAGCCTACGAGCAGTACTTC. Amino acids: CAWSGAGRAYEQYF.